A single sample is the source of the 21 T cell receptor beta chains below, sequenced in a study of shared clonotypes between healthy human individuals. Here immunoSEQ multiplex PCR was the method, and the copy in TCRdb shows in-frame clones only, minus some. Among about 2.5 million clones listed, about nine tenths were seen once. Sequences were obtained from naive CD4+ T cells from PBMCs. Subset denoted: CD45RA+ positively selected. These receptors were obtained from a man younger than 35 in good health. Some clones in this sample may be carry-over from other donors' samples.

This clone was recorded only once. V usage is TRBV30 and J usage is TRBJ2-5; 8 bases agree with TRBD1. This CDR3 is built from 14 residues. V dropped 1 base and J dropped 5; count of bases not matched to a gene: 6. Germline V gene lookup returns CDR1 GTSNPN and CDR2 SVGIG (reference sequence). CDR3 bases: TGTGCCTGGAGTGACGGACAGGGCGAGGAGACCCAGTACTTC. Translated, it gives CAWSDGQGEETQYF.

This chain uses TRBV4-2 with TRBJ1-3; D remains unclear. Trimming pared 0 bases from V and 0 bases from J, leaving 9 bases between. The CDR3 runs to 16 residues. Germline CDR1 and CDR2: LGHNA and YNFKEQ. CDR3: CASSQESGFSGNTIYF. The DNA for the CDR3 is TGTGCCAGCAGCCAAGAGTCGGGGTTCTCTGGAAACACCATATATTTT.

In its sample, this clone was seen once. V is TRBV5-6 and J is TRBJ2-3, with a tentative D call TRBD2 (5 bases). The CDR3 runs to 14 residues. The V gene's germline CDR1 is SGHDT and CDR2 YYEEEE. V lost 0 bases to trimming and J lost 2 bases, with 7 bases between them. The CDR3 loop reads CASSLALATDTQYF. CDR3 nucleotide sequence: TGTGCCAGCAGCTTGGCGCTAGCCACAGATACGCAGTATTTT.

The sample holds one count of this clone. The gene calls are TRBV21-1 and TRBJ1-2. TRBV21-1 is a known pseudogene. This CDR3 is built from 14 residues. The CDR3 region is CASRPISSNYGYTF. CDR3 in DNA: TGTGCCAGCAGACCCATCAGCTCAAACTATGGCTACACCTTC.

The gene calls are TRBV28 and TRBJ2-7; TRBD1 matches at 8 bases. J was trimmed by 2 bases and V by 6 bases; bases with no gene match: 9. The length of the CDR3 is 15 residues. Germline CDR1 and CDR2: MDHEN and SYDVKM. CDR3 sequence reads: CASSRPTGATYEQYF. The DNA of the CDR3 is TGTGCCAGCAGCAGACCGACAGGGGCAACCTACGAGCAGTACTTC.

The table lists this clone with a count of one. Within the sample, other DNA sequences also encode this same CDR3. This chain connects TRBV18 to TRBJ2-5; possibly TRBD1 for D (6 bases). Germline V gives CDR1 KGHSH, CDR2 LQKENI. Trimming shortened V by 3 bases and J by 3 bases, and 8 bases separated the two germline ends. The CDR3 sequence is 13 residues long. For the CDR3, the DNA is TGTGCCAGCTCACCGGGGACAAAAGAGACCCAGTACTTC. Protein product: CASSPGTKETQYF.

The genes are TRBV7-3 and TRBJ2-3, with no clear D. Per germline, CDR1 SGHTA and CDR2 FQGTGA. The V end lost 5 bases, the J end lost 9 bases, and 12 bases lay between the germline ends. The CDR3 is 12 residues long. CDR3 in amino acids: CASSPDSATQYF. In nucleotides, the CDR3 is TGTGCCAGCAGCCCAGACTCCGCCACGCAGTATTTT.

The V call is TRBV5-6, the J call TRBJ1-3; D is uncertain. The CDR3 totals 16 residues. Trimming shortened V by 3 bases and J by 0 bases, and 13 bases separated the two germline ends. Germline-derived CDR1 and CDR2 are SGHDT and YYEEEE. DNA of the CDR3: TGTGCCAGCAGCTCCCCCCGGGAAGGCTCTGGAAACACCATATATTTT. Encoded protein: CASSSPREGSGNTIYF.

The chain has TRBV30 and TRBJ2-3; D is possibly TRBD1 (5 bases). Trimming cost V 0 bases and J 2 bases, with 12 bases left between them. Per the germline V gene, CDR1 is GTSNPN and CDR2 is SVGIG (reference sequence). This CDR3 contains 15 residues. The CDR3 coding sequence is TGTGCCTGGAGTGTAACCGACAGATACACAGATACGCAGTATTTT. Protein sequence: CAWSVTDRYTDTQYF.

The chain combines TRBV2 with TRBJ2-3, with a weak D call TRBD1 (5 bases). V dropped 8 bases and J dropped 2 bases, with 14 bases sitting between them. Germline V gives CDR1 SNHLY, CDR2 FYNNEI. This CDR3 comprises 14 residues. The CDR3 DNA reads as TGTGCCAGCCTTGACAGCTCAGACACAGATACGCAGTATTTT. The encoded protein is CASLDSSDTDTQYF.

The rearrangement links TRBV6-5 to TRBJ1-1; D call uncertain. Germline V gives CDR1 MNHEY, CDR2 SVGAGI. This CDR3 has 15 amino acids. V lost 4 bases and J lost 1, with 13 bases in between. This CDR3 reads CASSLRPRTNTEAFF. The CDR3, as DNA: TGTGCCAGCAGTTTACGACCCAGAACGAACACTGAAGCTTTCTTT.

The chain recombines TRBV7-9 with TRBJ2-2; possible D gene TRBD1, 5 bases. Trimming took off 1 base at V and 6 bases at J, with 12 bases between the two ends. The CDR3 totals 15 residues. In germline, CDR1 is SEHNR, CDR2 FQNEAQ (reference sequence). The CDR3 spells CASSLGGNRPGELFF. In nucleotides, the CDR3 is TGTGCCAGCAGCTTAGGCGGCAACAGGCCCGGGGAGCTGTTTTTT.

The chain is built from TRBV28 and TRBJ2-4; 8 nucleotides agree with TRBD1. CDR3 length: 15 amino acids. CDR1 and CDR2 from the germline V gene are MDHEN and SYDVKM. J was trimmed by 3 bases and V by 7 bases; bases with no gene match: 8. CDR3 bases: TGTGCCAGCACCACAGGGGGTCTCGGCAAAAACATTCAGTACTTC. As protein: CASTTGGLGKNIQYF.

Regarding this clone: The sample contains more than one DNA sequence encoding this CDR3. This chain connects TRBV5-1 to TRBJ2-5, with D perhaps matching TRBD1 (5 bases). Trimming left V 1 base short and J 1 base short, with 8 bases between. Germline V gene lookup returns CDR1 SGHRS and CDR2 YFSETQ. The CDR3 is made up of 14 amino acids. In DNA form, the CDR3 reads TGCGCCAGCAGCTTGACAGGAGTCCAAGAGACCCAGTACTTC. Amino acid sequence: CASSLTGVQETQYF.

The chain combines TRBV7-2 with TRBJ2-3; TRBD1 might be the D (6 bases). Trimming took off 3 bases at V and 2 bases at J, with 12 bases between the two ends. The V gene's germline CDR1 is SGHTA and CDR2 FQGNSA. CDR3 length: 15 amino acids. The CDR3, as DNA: TGTGCCAGCAGCTTCGGCAGGGGCTACACAGATACGCAGTATTTT. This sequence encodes CASSFGRGYTDTQYF.

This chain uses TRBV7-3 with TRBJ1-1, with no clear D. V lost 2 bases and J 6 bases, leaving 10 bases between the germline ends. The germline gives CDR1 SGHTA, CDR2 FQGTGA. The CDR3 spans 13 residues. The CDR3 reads CASSLWGNAEAFF. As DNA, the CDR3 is TGTGCCAGCAGCTTATGGGGAAACGCTGAAGCTTTCTTT. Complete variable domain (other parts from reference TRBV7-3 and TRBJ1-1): GAGVSQTPSNKVTEKGKYVELRCDPISGHTALYWYRQSLGQGPEFLIYFQGTGAADDSGLPNDRFFAVRPEGSVSTLKIQRTERGDSAVYLCASSLWGNAEAFFGQGTRLTVV.

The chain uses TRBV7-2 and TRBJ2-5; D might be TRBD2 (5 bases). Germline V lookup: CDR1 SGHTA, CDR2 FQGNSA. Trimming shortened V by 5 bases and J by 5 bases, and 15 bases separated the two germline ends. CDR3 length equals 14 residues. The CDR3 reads CASSLPAGIETQYF. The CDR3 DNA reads TGTGCCAGCAGCCTCCCCGCGGGTATCGAGACCCAGTACTTC.

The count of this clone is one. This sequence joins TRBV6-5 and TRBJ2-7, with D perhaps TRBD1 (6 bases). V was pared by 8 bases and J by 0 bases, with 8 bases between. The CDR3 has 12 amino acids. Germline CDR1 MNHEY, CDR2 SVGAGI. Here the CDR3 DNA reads TGTGCCAGCCGGGACACCTCCTACGAGCAGTACTTC. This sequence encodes CASRDTSYEQYF.

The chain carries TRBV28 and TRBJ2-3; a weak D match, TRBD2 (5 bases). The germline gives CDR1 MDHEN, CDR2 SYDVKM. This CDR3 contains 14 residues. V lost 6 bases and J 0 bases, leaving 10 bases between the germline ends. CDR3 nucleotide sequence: TGTGCCAGCAGCCGACGGACTAGCACAGATACGCAGTATTTT. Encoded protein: CASSRRTSTDTQYF.

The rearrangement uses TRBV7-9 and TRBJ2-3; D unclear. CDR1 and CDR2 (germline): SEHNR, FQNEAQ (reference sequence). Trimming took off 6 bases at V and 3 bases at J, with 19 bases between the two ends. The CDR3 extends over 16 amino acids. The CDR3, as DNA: TGTGCCAGCAGTGACCCCCTGGCTTTGAGAACAGATACGCAGTATTTT. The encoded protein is CASSDPLALRTDTQYF.

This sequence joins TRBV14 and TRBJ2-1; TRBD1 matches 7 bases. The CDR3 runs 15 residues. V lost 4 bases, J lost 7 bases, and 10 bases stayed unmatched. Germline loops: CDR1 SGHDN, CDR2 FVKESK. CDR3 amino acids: CASSPTTGKANEQFF. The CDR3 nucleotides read TGTGCCAGCAGCCCCACGACAGGGAAGGCGAATGAGCAGTTCTTC.